What follows are 21 T cell receptor beta chains derived from one specimen sequenced in a study of neurological immune-mediated disorders. TCRdb itself ran the 5' RACE reads through MiXCR, one entry per CDR3 protein. The profile shows tens of thousands of distinct CDR3 sequences, 3% to 4.5% of them singletons. What was sequenced was PBMCs. All receptors derive from a man younger than 45 with multiple sclerosis.

V usage is TRBV11-3 and J usage is TRBJ2-7; D is possibly TRBD2 (6 bases). CDR1 is SGHNT and CDR2 is YENEEA in the germline V gene. Trimming removed 4 bases from V and 6 bases from J, with 10 bases in between. The CDR3 has 12 amino acids. CDR3 coding DNA: TGTGCCAGCAGCTCCCACGGGGGCGAGCAGTACTTC. Protein: CASSSHGGEQYF.

This clonotype was detected ten times or more. The J gene is TRBJ1-1, the V gene TRBV10-3; D not certain. CDR1 and CDR2 from the germline V gene are ENHRY and SYGVKD. Trimming cost V 8 bases and J 0 bases, with 10 bases left between them. The CDR3 is 13 amino acids. This CDR3 reads CAIRSLLNTEAFF. For the CDR3, the DNA is TGTGCCATCCGGAGCCTCCTGAACACTGAAGCTTTCTTT.

There are many counts of this clonotype. The CDR3 protein is CASSVGEAGSSYNSPLHF. The CDR3 nucleotides are TGTGCCAGCAGCGTAGGTGAGGCAGGAAGCTCCTATAATTCACCCCTCCACTTT. The rearrangement uses TRBV9 and TRBJ1-6, with unresolved D. This CDR3 spans 18 amino acids. V was clipped by 0 bases and J by 0 bases, with 13 bases between them. Germline assignment: CDR1 SGDLS and CDR2 YYNGEE.

This clonotype was found a few times. V usage is TRBV11-3 and J usage is TRBJ2-5, with 8 bases lining up with TRBD2. The V gene end was trimmed by 6 bases and the J gene end by 5 bases; junction bases not matched to a gene: 8. Germline lookup yields CDR1 SGHNT and CDR2 YENEEA. The CDR3 has 14 amino acids. CDR3 amino acids: CASSHHGGAETQYF. CDR3 nucleotides: TGTGCCAGCAGTCATCACGGGGGGGCCGAGACCCAGTACTTC.

The rearrangement uses TRBV7-3 and TRBJ2-1; D unclear. V shed 5 bases and J shed 7 bases, with 12 bases lying between them. The germline V gene encodes CDR1 SGHTA and CDR2 FQGTGA. The CDR3 loop spans 13 amino acids. The chain's CDR3 is CASSPTTGNEQFF. The CDR3 nucleotides read TGTGCCAGCAGCCCTACCACGGGTAATGAGCAGTTCTTC.

This clonotype was seen ten or more times. The chain carries TRBV20-1 and TRBJ1-5, with 11 bases that match TRBD1. This CDR3 is built from 17 residues. CDR1 and CDR2 from the germline V gene are DFQATT and SNEGSKA (reference sequence). V was pared by 1 base and J by 3 bases, with 8 bases of the junction left unmatched. CDR3 in DNA: TGCAGTGCTAGAGCCCCCGGGACAGGGGGGGTCAATCAGCCCCAGCATTTT. Protein: CSARAPGTGGVNQPQHF.

The sample holds many counts of this clonotype. The chain combines TRBV10-2 with TRBJ2-3; no clear D gene. This CDR3 contains 13 residues. Trimming cost V 5 bases and J 2 bases, with 8 bases left between them. CDR1 and CDR2 from the germline V gene are WSHSY and SAAADI. Here the CDR3 reads CASSSFPTDTQYF. The CDR3 coding sequence is TGCGCCAGCAGTTCGTTTCCCACAGATACGCAGTATTTT.

Many counts were recorded for this clonotype. This sequence joins TRBV20-1 and TRBJ1-5; D call uncertain. Germline lookup yields CDR1 DFQATT and CDR2 SNEGSKA (reference sequence). This CDR3 spans 12 amino acids. V lost 3 bases to trimming and J lost 4 bases, with 7 bases between them. CDR3 protein: CSASNQNQPQHF. CDR3 bases: TGCAGTGCTAGCAATCAAAATCAGCCCCAGCATTTT.

This clonotype was detected many times. The chain carries TRBV20-1 and TRBJ1-3, with D unresolved. CDR3 length: 15 amino acids. The germline V and J ends were trimmed by 3 bases and 4 bases, with 16 bases remaining between them. From germline, CDR1 is DFQATT and CDR2 SNEGSKA (reference sequence). This CDR3 is CSARRAGGSGNTIYF. CDR3 DNA sequence: TGCAGTGCTAGGAGGGCAGGAGGTTCCGGAAACACCATATATTTT.

There are many counts of this clonotype. The chain links TRBV5-6 to TRBJ1-1; 7 positions match TRBD1. The V gene's germline CDR1 is SGHDT and CDR2 YYEEEE. With V trimmed by 3 bases and J by 8 bases, 10 bases remained unmatched. The CDR3 covers 14 residues. CDR3 in amino acids: CASSSTGTDREAFF. In DNA form, the CDR3 reads TGTGCCAGCAGCTCAACTGGGACAGATAGAGAAGCTTTCTTT.

The sample holds many counts of this clonotype. The rearrangement uses TRBV20-1 and TRBJ2-7; D remains ambiguous. Deletions cut 3 bases from V and 3 bases from J, with 6 bases between. The CDR3 is 11 amino acids. Looked up from germline, CDR1 is DFQATT and CDR2 is SNEGSKA (reference sequence). CDR3 in DNA: TGCAGTGCTAGTGTGATCTACGAGCAGTACTTC. It is translated as CSASVIYEQYF.

This clonotype showed up many times. The chain uses TRBV9 and TRBJ1-2; D not certain. The CDR3 spans 12 residues. The germline CDR1 and CDR2 sequences are SGDLS and YYNGEE. Trimming took 6 bases from V and 4 from J, leaving 10 bases between them. CDR3 nucleotides: TGTGCCAGCACCAGAGGAGGCTATGGCTACACCTTC. Translating gives CASTRGGYGYTF.

This clonotype was counted only a few times. The gene calls are TRBV5-1 and TRBJ2-3, with no clear D. CDR1 and CDR2 from the germline V gene are SGHRS and YFSETQ. This CDR3 is built from 13 residues. Between the trimmed V and J ends, which lost 4 bases and 6 bases, there was a span of 12 bases. CDR3 bases: TGCGCCAGCAGCCCCCGGGCCCGGGATACGCAGTATTTT. Protein product: CASSPRARDTQYF.

The sample holds a few counts of this clonotype. The V call is TRBV6-2 or TRBV6-3, the J call TRBJ2-1; 10 bases fit TRBD2. V shed 2 bases, J shed 12 bases, and the junction held 13 bases outside the gene matches. Germline V lookup: CDR1 MNHEY, CDR2 SVGEGT. This CDR3 comprises 16 residues. The CDR3 nucleotides read TGTGCCAGCAGTTACCCCGGACTAGCGGCGAAAACCGGGCAGTTCTTC. Amino acid sequence: CASSYPGLAAKTGQFF.

This clonotype was counted ten times or more. The V and J genes are TRBV21-1 and TRBJ2-5; the table's D gene call, TRBD1, was not cross checked with the DNA. TRBV21-1 constitutes a pseudogene. There are 16 residues in the CDR3. The CDR3 DNA reads as TGTGCCAGCAGCAAAGAGGGGTCTAACAGGGAAGAGACCCAGTACTTC. It translates to CASSKEGSNREETQYF.

The table lists this clonotype with many counts. This rearrangement joins TRBV9 to TRBJ2-7; D is uncertain. This CDR3 contains 14 residues. The germline CDR1 and CDR2 sequences are SGDLS and YYNGEE. With 0 bases removed from V and 4 bases from J, the gap between germline ends came to 11 bases. The DNA of the CDR3 is TGTGCCAGCAGCGTAGCCCCAACAGATTACGAGCAGTACTTC. Translated: CASSVAPTDYEQYF.

This clonotype was counted between two and nine times. This chain connects TRBV20-1 to TRBJ2-1; TRBD1 might be the D (6 bases). The germline V and J ends were trimmed by 2 bases and 7 bases, with 18 bases remaining between them. This CDR3 has 15 amino acids. CDR1 and CDR2 from the germline V gene are DFQATT and SNEGSKA (reference sequence). The CDR3, as DNA: TGCAGTGCTAGAAACCTCCGGACAGTAGGAAATGAGCAGTTCTTC. Translating gives CSARNLRTVGNEQFF.

This clonotype has at least ten counts. The J gene is TRBJ2-2, the V gene TRBV6-2 or TRBV6-3; the D gene is possibly TRBD1 (6 bases). V lost 11 bases to trimming and J lost 4 bases, with 14 bases between them. CDR1 is MNHEY and CDR2 is SVGEGT in the germline V gene. The CDR3 covers 13 residues. The CDR3 loop is CAYGQISTGELFF. The DNA of the CDR3 is TGTGCCTACGGACAGATCTCCACCGGGGAGCTGTTTTTT.

This clonotype was observed many times. V and J are TRBV20-1 and TRBJ1-1; D is uncertain. In germline, CDR1 is DFQATT, CDR2 SNEGSKA (reference sequence). Trimming left V 3 bases short and J 6 bases short, with 8 bases between. There are 11 residues in the CDR3. The chain's CDR3 is CSASPWAEAFF. The CDR3 coding sequence is TGCAGTGCTAGCCCCTGGGCTGAAGCTTTCTTT.

Points on this clonotype: A clone one base away is much larger, so this may be a read error. The chain combines TRBV29-1 with TRBJ2-1; D gene ambiguous. V lost 4 bases to trimming and J lost 6 bases, with 7 bases between them. The CDR3 contains 11 residues. CDR1 SQVTM and CDR2 ANQGSEA come from the germline V gene. This CDR3 is CSVAKSNEQFF. The CDR3 region has the DNA TGCAGCGTTGCAAAGTCCAATGAGCAGTTCTTC.

At least ten counts were recorded for this clonotype. The chain is built from TRBV2 and TRBJ1-2; TRBD1 aligns across 7 bases. Germline-derived CDR1 and CDR2 are SNHLY and FYNNEI. There are 12 residues in the CDR3. V shed 6 bases and J 7 bases; nucleotides not matched to a gene: 5. CDR3 sequence: CASRTGPTGYTF. The CDR3 coding sequence is TGTGCCAGCAGGACAGGGCCTACTGGCTACACCTTC.